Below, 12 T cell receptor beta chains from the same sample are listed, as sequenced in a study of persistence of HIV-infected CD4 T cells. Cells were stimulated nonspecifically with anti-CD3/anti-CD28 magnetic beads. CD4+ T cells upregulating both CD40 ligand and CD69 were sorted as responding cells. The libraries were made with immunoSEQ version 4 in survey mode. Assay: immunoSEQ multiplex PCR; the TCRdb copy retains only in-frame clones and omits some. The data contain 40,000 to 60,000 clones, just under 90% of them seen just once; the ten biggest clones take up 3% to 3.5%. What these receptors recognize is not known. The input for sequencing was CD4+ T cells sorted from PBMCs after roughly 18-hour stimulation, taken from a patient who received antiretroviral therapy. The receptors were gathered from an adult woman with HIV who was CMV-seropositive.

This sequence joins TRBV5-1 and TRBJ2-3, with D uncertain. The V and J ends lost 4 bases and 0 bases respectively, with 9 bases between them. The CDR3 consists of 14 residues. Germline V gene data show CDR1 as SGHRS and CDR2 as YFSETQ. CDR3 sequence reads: CASSPPMSTDTQYF. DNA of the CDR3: TGCGCCAGCAGCCCCCCCATGAGCACAGATACGCAGTATTTT.

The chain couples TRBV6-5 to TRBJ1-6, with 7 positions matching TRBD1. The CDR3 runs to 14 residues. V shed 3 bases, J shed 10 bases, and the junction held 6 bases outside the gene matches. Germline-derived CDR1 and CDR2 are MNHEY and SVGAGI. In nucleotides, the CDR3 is TGTGCCAGCAGTTATCAGGGGGTTGGATCACCCCTCCACTTT. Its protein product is CASSYQGVGSPLHF.

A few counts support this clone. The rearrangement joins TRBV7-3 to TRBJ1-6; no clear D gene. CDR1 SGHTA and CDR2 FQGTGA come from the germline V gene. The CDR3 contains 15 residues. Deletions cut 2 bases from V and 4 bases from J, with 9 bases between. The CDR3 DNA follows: TGTGCCAGCAGCTTAGGTTCGGCTTATAATTCACCCCTCCACTTT. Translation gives CASSLGSAYNSPLHF.

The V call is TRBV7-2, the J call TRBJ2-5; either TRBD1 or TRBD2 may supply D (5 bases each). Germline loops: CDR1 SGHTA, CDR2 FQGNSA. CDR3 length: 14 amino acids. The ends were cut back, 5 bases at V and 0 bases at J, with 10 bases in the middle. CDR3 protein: CASSPGTHQETQYF. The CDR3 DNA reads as TGTGCCAGCAGCCCCGGGACGCACCAAGAGACCCAGTACTTC.

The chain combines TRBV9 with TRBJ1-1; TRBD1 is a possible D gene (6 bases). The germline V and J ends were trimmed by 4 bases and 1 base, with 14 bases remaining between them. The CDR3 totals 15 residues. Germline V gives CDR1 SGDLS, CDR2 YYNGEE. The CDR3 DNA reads TGTGCCAGCAGCCCTAGGGGGGGCTCGAACACTGAAGCTTTCTTT. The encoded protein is CASSPRGGSNTEAFF.

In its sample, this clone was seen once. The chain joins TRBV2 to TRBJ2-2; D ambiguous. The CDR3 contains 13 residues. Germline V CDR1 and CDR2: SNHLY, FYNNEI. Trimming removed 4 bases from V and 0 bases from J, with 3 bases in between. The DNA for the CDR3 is TGTGCCAGCAGTGGCTCGAACACCGGGGAGCTGTTTTTT. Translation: CASSGSNTGELFF.

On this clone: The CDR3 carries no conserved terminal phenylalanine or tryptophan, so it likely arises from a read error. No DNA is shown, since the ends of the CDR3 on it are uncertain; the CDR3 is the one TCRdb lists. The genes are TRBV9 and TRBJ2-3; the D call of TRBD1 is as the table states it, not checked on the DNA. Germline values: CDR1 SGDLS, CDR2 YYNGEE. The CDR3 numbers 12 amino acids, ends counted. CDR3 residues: CASSVGSRQLFY.

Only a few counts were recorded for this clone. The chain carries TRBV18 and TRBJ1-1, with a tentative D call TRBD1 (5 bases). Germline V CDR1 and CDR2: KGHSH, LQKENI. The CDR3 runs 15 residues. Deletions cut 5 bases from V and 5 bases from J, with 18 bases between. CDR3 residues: CASSSESRGSTEAFF. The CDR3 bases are TGTGCCAGCTCATCCGAATCACGGGGGAGTACTGAAGCTTTCTTT.

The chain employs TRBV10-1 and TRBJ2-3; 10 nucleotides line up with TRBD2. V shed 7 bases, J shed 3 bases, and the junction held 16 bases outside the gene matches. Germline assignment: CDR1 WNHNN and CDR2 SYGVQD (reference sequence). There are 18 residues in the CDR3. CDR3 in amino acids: CASKIIKHFSGRTDTQYF. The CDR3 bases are TGCGCCAGCAAGATCATAAAACATTTTAGCGGGAGGACAGATACGCAGTATTTT.

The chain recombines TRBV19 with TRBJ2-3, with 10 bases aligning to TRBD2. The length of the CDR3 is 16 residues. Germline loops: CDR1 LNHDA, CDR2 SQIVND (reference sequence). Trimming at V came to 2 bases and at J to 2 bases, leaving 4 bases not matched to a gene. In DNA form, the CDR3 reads TGTGCCAGTAGTATATTAGCGGGGGGCTTCACAGATACGCAGTATTTT. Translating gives CASSILAGGFTDTQYF.

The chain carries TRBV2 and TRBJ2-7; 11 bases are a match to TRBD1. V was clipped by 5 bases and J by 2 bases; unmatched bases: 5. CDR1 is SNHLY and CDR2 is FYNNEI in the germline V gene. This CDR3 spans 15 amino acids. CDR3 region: CASSTPGQGAYEQYF. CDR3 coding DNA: TGTGCCAGCAGTACGCCGGGACAGGGGGCCTACGAGCAGTACTTC. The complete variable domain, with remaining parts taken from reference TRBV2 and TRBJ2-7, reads EPEVTQTPSHQVTQMGQEVILRCVPISNHLYFYWYRQILGQKVEFLVSFYNNEISEKSEIFDDQFSVERPDGSNFTLKIRSTKLEDSAMYFCASSTPGQGAYEQYFGPGTRLTVT.

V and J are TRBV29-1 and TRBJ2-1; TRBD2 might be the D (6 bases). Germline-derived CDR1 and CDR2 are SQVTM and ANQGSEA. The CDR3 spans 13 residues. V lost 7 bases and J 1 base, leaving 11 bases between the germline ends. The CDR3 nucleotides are TGCAGCGGGGGGACTGATTCCTACAATGAGCAGTTCTTC. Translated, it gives CSGGTDSYNEQFF.